The 18 T cell receptor beta chains below all came from one sample that was sequenced in a study of read filtering for tumor transcriptome and immune sequencing. The library was built from roughly 400 ng RNA with molecular barcoded adaptors for alpha/delta and beta/gamma chains. Using its own MiXCR run on the reads, TCRdb lists one record per CDR3 protein. This table has about 39,000 distinct CDR3 sequences, roughly an eighth appearing once. Sequencing was done on a sample of a population of CD138-negative cells sorted from bone marrow. The origin of the receptors is a donor over 35 with multiple myeloma.

Turning to this clonotype: A far larger clone is one nucleotide away, so this likely arose from a read error. This chain uses TRBV5-8 with TRBJ2-7, with 9 bases fitting TRBD2. There are 14 residues in the CDR3. Germline lookup yields CDR1 SGHTS and CDR2 YDEGEE. The ends lost 4 bases at V and 6 bases at J; junction bases unmatched: 8. The CDR3 region has the DNA TGTGCCAGCAGCCCCAGACTAGCGGCATGCGAGCAGTACTTC. This translates into CASSPRLAACEQYF.

This clonotype was seen more than once but under ten times. Given a much more abundant clone one base away, this may be a read error. The genes are TRBV29-1 and TRBJ1-1; TRBD1 is a possible D gene (5 bases). Germline assignment: CDR1 SQVTM and CDR2 ANQGSEA. CDR3 size: 13 residues. CDR3 bases: TGCAGCGTGGAGGGCAGGGTGGGTACTGTAGCTTTCTTT. This translates into CSVEGRVGTVAFF.

This clonotype was counted only a few times. The chain combines TRBV28 with TRBJ2-3; 10 nucleotides agree with TRBD1. Unmatched junction bases numbered 12, after V lost 5 bases and J lost 7 bases. The CDR3 is made up of 16 amino acids. Germline V gene sequence: CDR1 MDHEN, CDR2 SYDVKM. This CDR3 reads CASSPPGTGEQNTQYF. CDR3 sequence (DNA): TGTGCCAGCAGTCCCCCCGGGACAGGGGAACAGAATACGCAGTATTTT.

This clonotype appeared many times. The chain joins TRBV5-1 to TRBJ2-5, with D possibly called TRBD1 or TRBD2 (6 bases each). The CDR3 runs to 15 residues. Germline V gene sequence: CDR1 SGHRS, CDR2 YFSETQ. V was trimmed by 4 bases and J by 4 bases, leaving 17 bases between them. The CDR3 region is CASSPSVGGRETQYF. The CDR3 DNA is TGCGCCAGCAGCCCCTCTGTGGGGGGCAGAGAGACCCAGTACTTC.

At least ten counts were recorded for this clonotype. The chain combines TRBV7-6 with TRBJ2-3, with TRBD2 matching over 10 bases. CDR3 length equals 16 residues. V shed 4 bases, J shed 2 bases, and the junction held 6 bases outside the gene matches. Per the germline V gene, CDR1 is SGHVS and CDR2 is FNYEAQ. This chain's CDR3 is CASSSLAGVNTDTQYF. The CDR3 DNA is TGTGCCAGCAGCTCGCTAGCGGGAGTTAACACAGATACGCAGTATTTT.

This clonotype was picked up many times. One end of the junction does not line up with germline, which may come from a read error. The genes are TRBV4-2 and TRBJ2-7; D gene ambiguous. Germline-derived CDR1 and CDR2 are LGHNA and YNFKEQ. The CDR3 has 15 residues. The CDR3 coding sequence is TGTGCCGGCAGCCAAGCTTACCGGAGCTCCTACGAGCAGTACTTC. Its protein product is CAGSQAYRSSYEQYF.

This clonotype was picked up many times. The rearrangement joins TRBV29-1 to TRBJ2-5; TRBD1 aligns across 8 bases. The CDR3 is made up of 12 amino acids. V lost 7 bases to trimming and J lost 5 bases; unmatched junction nucleotides: 6. Germline CDR1 and CDR2: SQVTM and ANQGSEA. The CDR3 DNA follows: TGCAGCGCTGGGACAGGAGGCGAGACCCAGTACTTC. Its protein product is CSAGTGGETQYF.

The chain recombines TRBV7-9 with TRBJ2-7; 8 positions agree with TRBD1. After removal of 2 bases from V and 6 bases from J, the junction contained 9 bases not matched to a gene. CDR1 SEHNR and CDR2 FQNEAQ come from the germline V gene (reference sequence). The CDR3 is made up of 15 amino acids. This CDR3 is CASSLFSQGAVEQYF. The CDR3 DNA reads TGTGCCAGCAGCTTATTCTCGCAGGGGGCGGTCGAGCAGTACTTC.

With respect to this clonotype: It is likely a read error: a sequence one base away is far more abundant. This rearrangement joins TRBV4-2 to TRBJ1-4; perhaps TRBD1 as D (5 bases). Looked up from germline, CDR1 is LGHNA and CDR2 is YNFKEQ. The CDR3 loop spans 17 amino acids. CDR3 sequence: CASSQVSGGVRLDTLYF. The CDR3 nucleotides read TGTGCCAGCAGCCAAGTTTCCGGGGGGGTTCGTTTGGATACGCTGTATTTT.

A word on this clonotype: The conserved phenylalanine or tryptophan is not found at the CDR3 terminus, so this likely reflects a read error. This chain joins TRBV6-2 or TRBV6-3 and TRBJ2-5; D may be TRBD1 (5 bases). The CDR3 length is 13 residues. Between the trimmed V and J ends, which lost 5 bases and 5 bases, there was a span of 12 bases. CDR1 and CDR2 (germline): MNHEY, SVGEGT. CDR3 in amino acids: CASSPGMWETQYL. CDR3 sequence (DNA): TGTGCCAGCAGTCCAGGGATGTGGGAGACCCAGTACCTC.

This clonotype has more than one count but fewer than ten. The genes are TRBV20-1 and TRBJ1-5; no reliable D call. The CDR3 consists of 12 residues. Germline loops: CDR1 DFQATT, CDR2 SNEGSKA (reference sequence). V was pared by 6 bases and J by 11 bases, with 17 bases between. The CDR3 region has the DNA TGCAGTGCCCGACGGAGGCTTGCAGCCCAGCATTTT. It is translated as CSARRRLAAQHF.

This clonotype was counted ten times or more. This rearrangement joins TRBV5-1 to TRBJ1-5; D not resolved. Germline CDR1 and CDR2: SGHRS and YFSETQ. The CDR3 runs to 13 residues. Deletions cut 4 bases from V and 0 bases from J, with 5 bases between. CDR3 residues: CASSIDSNQPQHF. The CDR3 DNA reads TGCGCCAGCAGCATAGATAGCAATCAGCCCCAGCATTTT. The full variable domain, in which reference TRBV5-1 and TRBJ1-5 provide the parts outside the CDR3, is KAGVTQTPRYLIKTRGQQVTLSCSPISGHRSVSWYQQTPGQGLQFLFEYFSETQRNKGNFPGRFSGRQFSNSRSEMNVSTLELGDSALYLCASSIDSNQPQHFGDGTRLSIL.

This clonotype has ten or more counts. V gene TRBV11-2 combines with J gene TRBJ1-4; a possible D gene is TRBD1 (6 bases). The V end was cut by 5 bases, the J end by 5 bases, with 15 bases between. The CDR3 is made up of 15 amino acids. Per the germline V gene, CDR1 is SGHAT and CDR2 is FQNNGV. The CDR3 reads CASSPDGGGNEKLFF. The CDR3 DNA reads TGTGCCAGCAGCCCAGACGGAGGGGGGAATGAAAAACTGTTTTTT.

This clonotype appeared many times. The chain employs TRBV15 and TRBJ2-1; TRBD2 matches 7 bases. The CDR3 extends over 13 amino acids. V dropped 2 bases and J dropped 7; count of bases not matched to a gene: 2. Germline V gene sequence: CDR1 LNHNV, CDR2 YYDKDF (reference sequence). The CDR3 here is CATSRQLANEQFF. As DNA, the CDR3 is TGTGCCACCAGCAGACAACTAGCGAATGAGCAGTTCTTC.

This clonotype was seen only a few times. A much bigger clone sits one base away, suggesting this may be a read error. The chain recombines TRBV27 with TRBJ2-1; D is possibly TRBD1 (6 bases). Germline CDR1 MNHEY, CDR2 SMNVEV (reference sequence). This CDR3 is built from 16 residues. In nucleotides, the CDR3 is TGTGCCAGCATCCCAACAGGGTCGAGCTCCTACAAAGAGCAGTTCTTC. It yields the protein CASIPTGSSSYKEQFF.

This clonotype was detected ten times or more. The V and J genes are TRBV20-1 and TRBJ2-1; TRBD2 might be the D (7 bases). Germline loops: CDR1 DFQATT, CDR2 SNEGSKA (reference sequence). Between the trimmed V and J ends, which lost 0 bases and 1 base, there was a span of 16 bases. This CDR3 spans 17 amino acids. CDR3 nucleotide sequence: TGCAGTGCTAGAGATCTTGGGGGGGGGCATTCCTACAATGAGCAGTTCTTC. Translation: CSARDLGGGHSYNEQFF.

This clonotype came up many times. This rearrangement joins TRBV30 to TRBJ2-2; the D is unclear. Looked up from germline, CDR1 is GTSNPN and CDR2 is SVGIG (reference sequence). V was cut by 1 base and J by 0 bases, with 6 bases left in between. There are 14 residues in the CDR3. The CDR3 region is CAWSGSPNTGELFF. The CDR3 coding sequence is TGTGCCTGGAGTGGTAGTCCGAACACCGGGGAGCTGTTTTTT.

In its sample, this clonotype was seen a few times. This chain connects TRBV2 to TRBJ2-1; a weak D match, TRBD1 (6 bases). The CDR3 spans 16 residues. Germline CDR1 SNHLY, CDR2 FYNNEI. Trimming stripped 7 bases from V and 3 bases from J, with 19 bases between. The DNA for the CDR3 is TGTGCCAGCAACAGGGTTGGGGCTAGCAGCTACAATGAGCAGTTCTTC. It codes for CASNRVGASSYNEQFF.